This T cell receptor (beta chain) was sequenced in a study of identical twins. Per the germline V gene, CDR1 is SGHRS and CDR2 is YFSETQ. This CDR3 contains 15 residues. V was trimmed by 0 bases and J by 0 bases, leaving 6 bases between them. Using its own MiXCR run on the 5' RACE reads, TCRdb lists one record per CDR3 protein. The table includes fewer than 900,000 distinct CDR3 sequences, approximately 18% detected once. A few counts support this clonotype. These data were also reused for a study on T cells expressing NK-cell markers. As that study records: Sorted CD3+CD56-NKG2C+, CD3+CD56+NKG2C+ and CD3+CD56+NKG2C- T cells supplied the TCR beta repertoires.

This clonotype was obtained from a young woman in good health. The J gene is TRBJ2-2, the V gene TRBV5-1; D is undetermined. Material for sequencing was PBMCs. CDR3 in DNA: TGCGCCAGCAGCTTGGTGCTGACGAACACCGGGGAGCTGTTTTTT. Protein sequence: CASSLVLTNTGELFF.